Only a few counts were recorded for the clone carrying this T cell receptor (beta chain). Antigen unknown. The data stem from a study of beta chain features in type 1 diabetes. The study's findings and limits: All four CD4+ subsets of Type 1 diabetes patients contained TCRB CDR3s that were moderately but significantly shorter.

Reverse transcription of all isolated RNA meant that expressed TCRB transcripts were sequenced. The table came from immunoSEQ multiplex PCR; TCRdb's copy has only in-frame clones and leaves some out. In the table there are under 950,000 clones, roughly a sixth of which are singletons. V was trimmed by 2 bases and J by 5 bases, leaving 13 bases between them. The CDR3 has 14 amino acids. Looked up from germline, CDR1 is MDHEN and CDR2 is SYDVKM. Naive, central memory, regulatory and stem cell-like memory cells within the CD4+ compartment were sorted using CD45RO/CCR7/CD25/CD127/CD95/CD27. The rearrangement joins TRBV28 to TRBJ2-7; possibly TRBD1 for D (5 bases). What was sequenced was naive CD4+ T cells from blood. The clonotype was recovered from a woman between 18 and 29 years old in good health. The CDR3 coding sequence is TGTGCCAGCAGTTTAGGGCGCAGGGTCAACGAGCAGTACTTC. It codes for CASSLGRRVNEQYF.